These 20 T cell receptor beta chains were sequenced from one sample in a study of T cell responses to AZD1222 COVID-19 vaccine. Sequencing was performed with immunoSEQ multiplex PCR; in TCRdb, only in-frame clones are kept and a portion is missing. The sample shows about 150,000 clones, 90% of them seen only once. This material consisted of peripheral blood, taken on day 0 of AZD1222 vaccination. The receptors originated from an adult in good health.

This clone was detected only once. V and J are TRBV28 and TRBJ1-5; 8 bases align to TRBD1. CDR3 length: 16 residues. Germline V gene data show CDR1 as MDHEN and CDR2 as SYDVKM. J lost 9 bases, V lost 5 bases, and 15 bases had no gene match. DNA of the CDR3: TGTGCCAGCAGTCCTACCGACAGGGGCCCCTCACGGCCCCAGCATTTT. Translating gives CASSPTDRGPSRPQHF.

This rearrangement joins TRBV5-1 to TRBJ1-1, with D hard to call. Germline V gene sequence: CDR1 SGHRS, CDR2 YFSETQ. Trimming left V 0 bases short and J 3 bases short, with 6 bases between. The CDR3 is made up of 13 amino acids. DNA for the CDR3: TGCGCCAGCAGCTTGGTTAGTGACACTGAAGCTTTCTTT. Protein product: CASSLVSDTEAFF.

This clone was seen a few times. CDR3 sequence (DNA): TGTGCCAGCAGTTTTCGGGACAGGGGTGTGTATGGCTACACCTTC. The encoded protein is CASSFRDRGVYGYTF. The rearrangement uses TRBV28 and TRBJ1-2, with 10 bases lining up with TRBD1. With V trimmed by 3 bases and J by 5 bases, 6 bases remained unmatched. The germline V gene encodes CDR1 MDHEN and CDR2 SYDVKM. CDR3 size: 15 residues.

The chain is built from TRBV19 and TRBJ1-1, with 7 positions matching TRBD1. Germline CDR1 LNHDA, CDR2 SQIVND (reference sequence). V was clipped by 4 bases and J by 5 bases; unmatched bases: 7. This CDR3 is 14 amino acids long. The chain's CDR3 is CASSKEGRGTEAFF. DNA for the CDR3: TGTGCCAGTAGTAAAGAGGGCAGGGGGACTGAAGCTTTCTTT.

The genes are TRBV6-5 and TRBJ2-7; 9 positions match TRBD1. Germline CDR1 is MNHEY and CDR2 is SVGAGI. Trimming cost V 2 bases and J 7 bases; bases outside gene matches: 12. The length of the CDR3 is 16 residues. The CDR3 protein is CASSYPAGQGHQEQYF. The CDR3, as DNA: TGTGCCAGCAGTTACCCTGCGGGACAGGGCCACCAAGAGCAGTACTTC.

The V call is TRBV24-1, the J call TRBJ2-1; D unclear. The germline V gene has CDR1 KGHDR and CDR2 SFDVKD. The CDR3 runs to 14 residues. Between the trimmed V and J ends, which lost 3 bases and 6 bases, there was a span of 11 bases. The CDR3 reads CATSDGPLSNEQFF. The CDR3 region has the DNA TGTGCCACCAGTGATGGGCCCCTGTCCAATGAGCAGTTCTTC.

This chain connects TRBV19 to TRBJ1-1; the D gene is possibly TRBD1 (5 bases). V was clipped by 9 bases and J by 3 bases, with 11 bases between them. The V gene's germline CDR1 is LNHDA and CDR2 SQIVND (reference sequence). The CDR3 extends over 12 amino acids. This chain's CDR3 is CASGRGYTEAFF. In DNA, the CDR3 is TGTGCCAGCGGGAGGGGATACACTGAAGCTTTCTTT.

The J gene is TRBJ1-5, the V gene TRBV28; weak D call: TRBD1 (5 bases). CDR3 size: 16 residues. CDR1 and CDR2 (germline): MDHEN, SYDVKM. Trimming stripped 3 bases from V and 1 base from J, with 13 bases between. CDR3 region: CASSFLREASNQPQHF. CDR3 in DNA: TGTGCCAGCAGTTTTCTCAGGGAGGCGAGCAATCAGCCCCAGCATTTT.

The chain has TRBV7-2 and TRBJ1-4, with D hard to call. Germline loops: CDR1 SGHTA, CDR2 FQGNSA. Trimming cost V 2 bases and J 8 bases, with 15 bases left between them. CDR3 length: 15 residues. The CDR3 DNA reads as TGTGCCAGCAGCTTAACTTCACTTTTCCGGGAAAAACTGTTTTTT. It specifies CASSLTSLFREKLFF. The entire variable domain, with the rest obtained from reference TRBV7-2 and TRBJ1-4, is as follows: GAGVSQSPSNKVTEKGKDVELRCDPISGHTALYWYRQSLGQGLEFLIYFQGNSAPDKSGLPSDRFSAERTGGSVSTLTIQRTQQEDSAVYLCASSLTSLFREKLFFGSGTQLSVL.

This clone came up once. The genes are TRBV20-1 and TRBJ1-6; D not certain. CDR3 length equals 16 residues. The V end lost 3 bases, the J end lost 6 bases, and 18 bases lay between the germline ends. CDR1 and CDR2 from the germline V gene are DFQATT and SNEGSKA (reference sequence). As DNA, the CDR3 is TGCAGTGCTAGTCCCTCAGTGTGGGATGGTAATTCACCCCTCCACTTT. It yields the protein CSASPSVWDGNSPLHF.

This chain uses TRBV5-1 with TRBJ1-1; 9 bases map to TRBD1. J gave up 5 bases and V 0 bases, and 8 bases lay outside the gene matches. The germline V gene encodes CDR1 SGHRS and CDR2 YFSETQ. The CDR3 is made up of 16 amino acids. CDR3 sequence: CASSLGSQGAWTEAFF. CDR3 in DNA: TGCGCCAGCAGCTTGGGTTCACAGGGGGCTTGGACTGAAGCTTTCTTT.

This chain joins TRBV24-1 and TRBJ1-5; the D is unclear. CDR1 KGHDR and CDR2 SFDVKD come from the germline V gene. The CDR3 is 14 residues long. V lost 8 bases to trimming and J lost 0 bases, with 10 bases between them. The CDR3 coding sequence is TGTGCCACCAATCAAAGGGATAGCAATCAGCCCCAGCATTTT. Protein: CATNQRDSNQPQHF.

The rearrangement joins TRBV6-5 to TRBJ1-5, with D maybe TRBD1 (5 bases). Germline V gene sequence: CDR1 MNHEY, CDR2 SVGAGI. Trimming removed 8 bases from V and 3 bases from J, with 14 bases in between. CDR3 length equals 14 residues. CDR3 nucleotide sequence: TGTGCCAGCTCCTCGGGGACGTTCAATCAGCCCCAGCATTTT. Translated, it gives CASSSGTFNQPQHF.

V is TRBV11-2 and J is TRBJ2-1; possible D gene TRBD1, 6 bases. CDR1 is SGHAT, CDR2 FQNNGV, per germline. The V end was cut by 2 bases, the J end by 6 bases, with 17 bases between. The CDR3 sequence is 16 residues long. CDR3: CASSLLVQGNINEQFF. DNA for the CDR3: TGTGCCAGCAGCTTATTGGTGCAGGGGAATATCAATGAGCAGTTCTTC.

This clone is a singleton in its sample. The CDR3 spells CAIGGQGKIADTQYF. CDR3 coding DNA: TGTGCCATCGGGGGACAGGGAAAAATCGCAGATACGCAGTATTTT. The gene calls are TRBV10-3 and TRBJ2-3, with 9 bases matching TRBD1. Germline V gene lookup returns CDR1 ENHRY and CDR2 SYGVKD. The CDR3 contains 15 residues. With 8 bases clipped from V and 4 bases from J, the junction kept 10 bases outside the gene matches.

The rearrangement joins TRBV6-5 to TRBJ1-1, with D possibly TRBD1 on 5 matching bases. CDR1 and CDR2 (germline): MNHEY, SVGAGI. The CDR3 consists of 15 residues. Trimming took 0 bases from V and 6 from J, leaving 14 bases between them. The CDR3 sequence: CASSYSGPMGAEAFF. The CDR3 coding sequence is TGTGCCAGCAGTTACTCGGGACCAATGGGAGCTGAAGCTTTCTTT.

The chain has TRBV24-1 and TRBJ2-3, with 15 bases that match TRBD2. The CDR3 covers 17 residues. Germline lookup yields CDR1 KGHDR and CDR2 SFDVKD. Unmatched junction bases numbered 7, after V lost 4 bases and J lost 6 bases. CDR3 amino acids: CATSDWTSGRASDTQYF. In DNA, the CDR3 is TGTGCCACCAGTGACTGGACTAGCGGGAGGGCCTCGGATACGCAGTATTTT.

The genes are TRBV7-8 and TRBJ2-7; D call uncertain. V lost 5 bases to trimming and J lost 3 bases, with 5 bases between them. Germline loops: CDR1 SGHVS, CDR2 FQNEAQ. The CDR3 spans 11 residues. The DNA of the CDR3 is TGTGCCAGCAGCGCCCACTACGAGCAGTACTTC. This translates into CASSAHYEQYF.

The genes are TRBV6-1 and TRBJ2-1; possible D gene TRBD2, 6 bases. This CDR3 spans 14 amino acids. Trimming took off 3 bases at V and 4 bases at J, with 10 bases between the two ends. Germline assignment: CDR1 MNHNS and CDR2 SASEGT. CDR3 nucleotides: TGTGCCAGCAGTGAGGGGGAGGAGTACAATGAGCAGTTCTTC. Amino acids: CASSEGEEYNEQFF.

This sequence joins TRBV7-2 and TRBJ2-7, with D unclear. CDR3 length: 13 amino acids. V was trimmed by 1 base and J by 3 bases, leaving 7 bases between them. Germline loops: CDR1 SGHTA, CDR2 FQGNSA. The CDR3 sequence: CASSLGLRYEQYF. CDR3 nucleotides: TGTGCCAGCAGCTTAGGCTTACGCTACGAGCAGTACTTC.